This T cell receptor (beta chain) was identified in a study of PD-1 blockade in classical Hodgkin lymphoma. Study overall: Patients were administered nivolumab (3 mg/kg intravenously) every 2 weeks.

Germline V gene data show CDR1 as MNHNY and CDR2 as SVGAGI (reference sequence). Between the trimmed V and J ends, which lost 9 bases and 3 bases, there was a span of 11 bases. This CDR3 is built from 12 residues. Relapses following autologous stem cell transplantation were seen in all patients, with brentuximab vedotin exposure varying. Magnetic negative selection of thawed PBMCs was the method by which CD4+ T cells were purified. With respect to this clone: What it binds is not known.

Some clones are missing from TCRdb's copy, which holds only in-frame ones; the method was immunoSEQ multiplex PCR. The sample lists about 27,000 clones, approximately 80% occurring once. Study-wide results and caveats: Complete responders entered with baseline diversity on par with newly diagnosed patients, the results showed. CD8+ TCR diversity did not rise significantly by C4D1, unlike CD4+. Relative to healthy donors, newly diagnosed patients reportedly had lower baseline TCR diversity, which was reported as lower still in relapsed/refractory patients.

The V gene is TRBV6-6, the J gene TRBJ1-2; D unresolved. The source material was CD4+ T cells from blood, sampled at baseline. This sequence originates from a human donor with classical Hodgkin lymphoma. Here the CDR3 reads CASSGPYYGYTF. The CDR3 DNA follows: TGTGCCAGTTCCGGGCCCTACTATGGCTACACCTTC.